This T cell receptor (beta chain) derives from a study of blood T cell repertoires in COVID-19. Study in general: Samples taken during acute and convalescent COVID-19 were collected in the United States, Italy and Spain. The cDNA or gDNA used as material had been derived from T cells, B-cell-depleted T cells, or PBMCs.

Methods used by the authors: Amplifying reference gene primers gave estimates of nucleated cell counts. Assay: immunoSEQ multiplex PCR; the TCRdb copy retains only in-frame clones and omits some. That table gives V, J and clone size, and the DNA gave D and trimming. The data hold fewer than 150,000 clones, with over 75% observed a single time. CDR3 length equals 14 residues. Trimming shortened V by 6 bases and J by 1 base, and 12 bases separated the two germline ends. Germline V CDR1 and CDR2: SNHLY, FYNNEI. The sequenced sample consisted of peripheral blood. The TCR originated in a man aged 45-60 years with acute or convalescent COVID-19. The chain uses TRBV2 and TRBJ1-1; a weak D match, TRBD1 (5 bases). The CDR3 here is CASRELRGNTEAFF. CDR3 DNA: TGTGCCAGCAGGGAACTAAGGGGGAACACTGAAGCTTTCTTT.